The 15 T cell receptor beta chains given below trace back to one sample, sequenced in a study of T cells in Graves' hyperthyroidism and ophthalmopathy. RNA transcripts yielded amplified TCR beta CDR3 regions. The TCR CDR3 first-round RT-PCR relied on the HTBI primer set. One entry per CDR3 protein results from TCRdb running MiXCR on the multiplex PCR reads. The table includes under 400,000 distinct CDR3 sequences, roughly 17% detected once. Sequenced sample: blood. These receptors were obtained from a man aged 25-45 years with Graves' hyperthyroidism.

The chain couples TRBV20-1 to TRBJ1-2, with 7 bases lining up with TRBD1. Per the germline V gene, CDR1 is DFQATT and CDR2 is SNEGSKA (reference sequence). Trimming at V came to 7 bases and at J to 5 bases, leaving 10 bases not matched to a gene. The CDR3 contains 13 residues. DNA for the CDR3: TGCAGTGTTACAACAGGGGCCGAATATGGCTACACCTTC. Its protein is CSVTTGAEYGYTF.

The CDR3 nucleotides are TGTGCCACCAGTGATTTTTGGCAGGGGGTTCACGAGCAGTACTTC. As protein: CATSDFWQGVHEQYF. This chain connects TRBV24-1 to TRBJ2-7; 7 nucleotides agree with TRBD1. V trimming: 1 base; J trimming: 5 bases; junction bases outside the gene matches: 7. The CDR3 sequence is 15 residues long. Germline V gene lookup returns CDR1 KGHDR and CDR2 SFDVKD.

In this sample, this clonotype turned up a few times. The CDR3 loop is CATSDVLRQFF. The CDR3 region has the DNA TGTGCCACCAGTGATGTGCTACGGCAGTTCTTC. J is TRBJ2-1 and V is TRBV24-1, with D uncertain. This CDR3 is 11 amino acids long. V was cut by 3 bases and J by 12 bases, with 8 bases left in between. Germline lookup yields CDR1 KGHDR and CDR2 SFDVKD.

This clonotype occurred many times. In DNA form, the CDR3 reads TGCGCCAGCAGCTTGCAGGGGGCGAGGACTGAAGCTTTCTTT. Translation: CASSLQGARTEAFF. The chain has TRBV5-1 and TRBJ1-1; 8 bases are shared with TRBD1. V was pared by 1 base and J by 5 bases, with 4 bases of the junction left unmatched. The V gene's germline CDR1 is SGHRS and CDR2 YFSETQ. This CDR3 comprises 14 residues.

The sample holds one count of this clonotype. One end of the junction varies from germline; a read error may be responsible. The J gene is TRBJ2-1, the V gene TRBV3-1; D not certain. The CDR3 runs 11 residues. From germline, CDR1 is LGHDT and CDR2 YNNKEL (reference sequence). For the CDR3, the DNA is TGTGCCAGCAGCCAGGGCAATGAGCAGTGCTTC. Residues: CASSQGNEQCF.

This chain joins TRBV3-1 and TRBJ1-5; 11 bases match TRBD1. CDR1 is LGHDT, CDR2 YNNKEL, per germline (reference sequence). There are 16 residues in the CDR3. Trimming removed 3 bases from V and 5 bases from J; junction bases left unmatched: 6. CDR3 sequence reads: CASSQADRGRYQPQHF. CDR3 nucleotides: TGTGCCAGCAGCCAGGCGGACAGGGGGCGATATCAGCCCCAGCATTTT.

A few counts support this clonotype. The chain combines TRBV9 with TRBJ2-1; 9 bases line up with TRBD2. The ends lost 4 bases at V and 10 bases at J; junction bases unmatched: 15. From germline, CDR1 is SGDLS and CDR2 YYNGEE. The CDR3 contains 16 residues. CDR3 DNA sequence: TGTGCCAGCAGCCTACACCGGGCGGGAGGGCCCCGGGAGCAGTTCTTC. Amino acids: CASSLHRAGGPREQFF.

V usage is TRBV27 and J usage is TRBJ2-7, with TRBD2 matching over 8 bases. The CDR3 is 15 amino acids. With V trimmed by 5 bases and J by 0 bases, 6 bases remained unmatched. The V gene's germline CDR1 is MNHEY and CDR2 SMNVEV (reference sequence). For the CDR3, the DNA is TGTGCCAGCAGTGAAGCGCTAGCGGGCTCCTACGAGCAGTACTTC. Translation gives CASSEALAGSYEQYF.

This clonotype appeared a few times. The J gene is TRBJ1-2, the V gene TRBV20-1; the D is unclear. Trimming took off 1 base at V and 4 bases at J, with 13 bases between the two ends. The CDR3 sequence is 14 residues long. Germline CDR1 DFQATT, CDR2 SNEGSKA (reference sequence). CDR3: CSARAPQFSYGYTF. Written as DNA, the CDR3 is TGCAGTGCTAGAGCCCCACAATTCTCCTATGGCTACACCTTC.

The V gene is TRBV18, the J gene TRBJ1-5; D is undetermined. The ends were cut back, 4 bases at V and 2 bases at J, with 12 bases in the middle. CDR3 length: 15 amino acids. Germline assignment: CDR1 KGHSH and CDR2 LQKENI. The CDR3 bases are TGTGCCAGCTCACATTCGGACGCCGGCAATCAGCCCCAGCATTTT. This sequence encodes CASSHSDAGNQPQHF.

A note on this clonotype: Compared with germline, one end of the junction differs, possibly owing to a read error. CDR3 in amino acids: CASSMTGLAKNIQHF. CDR3 sequence (DNA): TGTGCCAGCAGTATGACAGGCCTAGCCAAAAACATTCAGCACTTC. V and J are TRBV12-3 or TRBV12-4 and TRBJ2-4; D may be TRBD1 (6 bases). The CDR3 runs to 15 residues.

Only a few counts were recorded for this clonotype. This chain uses TRBV6-2 or TRBV6-3 with TRBJ2-1; TRBD1 matches at 7 bases. V dropped 2 bases and J dropped 7; count of bases not matched to a gene: 5. The CDR3 has 14 amino acids. In germline, CDR1 is MNHEY, CDR2 SVGEGT. The CDR3 nucleotides are TGTGCCAGCAGTTACAGGGGGCAAGGGAATGAGCAGTTCTTC. This translates into CASSYRGQGNEQFF.

The table lists this clonotype with a few counts. This chain joins TRBV7-9 and TRBJ2-1, with 8 positions matching TRBD2. V lost 3 bases, J lost 6 bases, and 10 bases stayed unmatched. Germline V CDR1 and CDR2: SEHNR, FQNEAQ (reference sequence). There are 16 residues in the CDR3. CDR3 sequence (DNA): TGTGCCAGCAGCTTTAGCGGGACGCCCCGTACCAATGAGCAGTTCTTC. It is translated as CASSFSGTPRTNEQFF.

This clonotype was observed at least ten times. The chain carries TRBV7-6 and TRBJ1-2; 9 positions match TRBD1. V was pared by 1 base and J by 6 bases, with 9 bases of the junction left unmatched. The CDR3 is made up of 16 amino acids. Germline lookup yields CDR1 SGHVS and CDR2 FNYEAQ. The DNA for the CDR3 is TGTGCCAGCAGCTTAGGGGGACAGGGTAGGAGGAATGGCTACACCTTC. Residues: CASSLGGQGRRNGYTF.

This clonotype was seen only a few times. Since a much larger clone is just one base distant, this may be a read error. In DNA, the CDR3 is TGTGCCGGCAGCTTAAGTCCCGGGGAGCTGTTTTTT. It translates to CAGSLSPGELFF. The chain has TRBV11-3 and TRBJ2-2, with no clear D. There are 12 residues in the CDR3. Germline V gene sequence: CDR1 SGHNT, CDR2 YENEEA.